The 14 T cell receptor beta chains below were found in one sample sequenced in a study of blood T cell repertoires in COVID-19. Sequencing was performed with immunoSEQ multiplex PCR; in TCRdb, only in-frame clones are kept and a portion is missing. The table has about 260,000 clones, around 89% seen once. The material sequenced was peripheral blood. All receptors come from a woman aged 40 to 50 with acute or convalescent COVID-19.

The V call is TRBV6-5, the J call TRBJ1-5; 11 bases align to TRBD1. Germline V gene sequence: CDR1 MNHEY, CDR2 SVGAGI. This CDR3 contains 13 residues. Trimming cost V 7 bases and J 6 bases; bases outside gene matches: 2. The CDR3 reads CASTGTGGQPQHF. The CDR3 DNA sequence: TGTGCCAGCACCGGGACAGGGGGTCAGCCCCAGCATTTT.

This sequence joins TRBV4-1 and TRBJ1-6; 7 nucleotides line up with TRBD1. This CDR3 region has 15 residues. The ends lost 1 base at V and 6 bases at J; junction bases unmatched: 3. CDR1 and CDR2 (germline): MGHRA, YSYEKL. The CDR3 sequence is CASSQVGTANSPLHF. The CDR3 coding sequence is TGCGCCAGCAGCCAAGTAGGGACAGCTAATTCACCCCTCCACTTT.

V is TRBV5-1 and J is TRBJ2-1; possibly TRBD2 for D (7 bases). In germline, CDR1 is SGHRS, CDR2 YFSETQ. V was pared by 9 bases and J by 6 bases, with 13 bases between. This CDR3 contains 12 residues. This chain's CDR3 is CATQGGGNEQFF. CDR3 DNA: TGCGCCACCCAAGGGGGGGGCAATGAGCAGTTCTTC.

The CDR3 bases are TGTGCCAGCAGCTTAGCGGGGGGGAGCACAGATACGCAGTATTTT. It is translated as CASSLAGGSTDTQYF. This sequence joins TRBV7-3 and TRBJ2-3; 9 bases match TRBD2. CDR3 length equals 15 residues. Germline CDR1 reads SGHTA; CDR2 reads FQGTGA. V shed 2 bases and J 0 bases; nucleotides not matched to a gene: 0.

The chain employs TRBV29-1 and TRBJ1-2; no definite D call. Germline V gene lookup returns CDR1 SQVTM and CDR2 ANQGSEA. This CDR3 is 11 amino acids long. Deletions cut 4 bases from V and 8 bases from J, with 11 bases between. The DNA of the CDR3 is TGCAGCGTTGTTAAGGGAGGCGGCTACACCTTC. Encoded protein: CSVVKGGGYTF.

This clone was found once. CDR3 bases: TGTGCCAGCAGCGTCGCCCCCGGGACAGTAGGTTATGGCTACACCTTC. This translates into CASSVAPGTVGYGYTF. The chain employs TRBV9 and TRBJ1-2, with TRBD1 identical over 7 bases. Germline V gene sequence: CDR1 SGDLS, CDR2 YYNGEE. Germline trimming cut 2 bases from V and 5 bases from J; bases unmatched to any gene: 12. This CDR3 has 16 amino acids.

V gene TRBV30 combines with J gene TRBJ1-2, with D possibly matching TRBD1 (6 bases). This CDR3 comprises 14 residues. From germline, CDR1 is GTSNPN and CDR2 SVGIG (reference sequence). Trimming took off 4 bases at V and 4 bases at J, with 16 bases between the two ends. This CDR3 reads CAWTRGGASYGYTF. For the CDR3, the DNA is TGTGCCTGGACCCGTGGGGGGGCGAGCTATGGCTACACCTTC.

This chain joins TRBV30 and TRBJ2-7, with 7 nucleotides matching TRBD1. CDR1 GTSNPN and CDR2 SVGIG come from the germline V gene (reference sequence). The CDR3 has 14 amino acids. Unmatched junction bases numbered 6, after V lost 0 bases and J lost 4 bases. CDR3 bases: TGTGCCTGGAGTGTGCCGGGACAGACATACGAGCAGTACGTC. It is translated as CAWSVPGQTYEQYV.

V is TRBV14 and J is TRBJ2-1, with TRBD1 as a possible D gene (6 bases). The CDR3 runs to 13 residues. V lost 4 bases and J 8 bases, leaving 12 bases between the germline ends. Per germline, CDR1 SGHDN and CDR2 FVKESK. CDR3 sequence (DNA): TGTGCCAGCAGCCCCCCAGGGGCATATGAGCAGTTCTTC. Translation: CASSPPGAYEQFF. The full variable domain, rest sourced from reference TRBV14 and TRBJ2-1, is EAGVTQFPSHSVIEKGQTVTLRCDPISGHDNLYWYRRVMGKEIKFLLHFVKESKQDESGMPNNRFLAERTGGTYSTLKVQPAELEDSGVYFCASSPPGAYEQFFGPGTRLTVL.

This chain links TRBV19 with TRBJ1-4, with 9 bases aligning to TRBD1. V gave up 4 bases and J gave up 8 bases; unmatched junction bases: 5. Germline CDR1 is LNHDA and CDR2 is SQIVND (reference sequence). The length of the CDR3 is 14 residues. CDR3: CASSKGQGYEKLFF. CDR3 in DNA: TGTGCCAGTAGTAAAGGACAGGGGTACGAAAAACTGTTTTTT.

The chain couples TRBV12-3 or TRBV12-4 to TRBJ1-2; 11 bases line up with TRBD1. The V and J ends lost 5 bases and 13 bases, in that order; junction bases with no gene match: 6. This CDR3 has 12 residues. This chain's CDR3 is CASSLRDRGGTF. CDR3 nucleotides: TGTGCCAGCAGTCTACGGGACAGGGGGGGCACCTTC.

This chain uses TRBV13 with TRBJ2-1; D not resolved. The germline gives CDR1 PRHDT, CDR2 FYEKMQ (reference sequence). The CDR3 is 13 residues long. The V and J ends lost 5 bases and 8 bases respectively, with 13 bases between them. Here the CDR3 DNA reads TGTGCCAGCAGCATAACCCGCGAGGATGAGCAGTTCTTC. It encodes CASSITREDEQFF.

The chain combines TRBV9 with TRBJ2-2, with TRBD2 identical over 7 bases. The CDR3 runs to 15 residues. V gave up 0 bases and J gave up 4 bases; unmatched junction bases: 3. Germline CDR1 is SGDLS and CDR2 is YYNGEE. CDR3 bases: TGTGCCAGCAGCGTAGGTGCGGGGGTCACCGGGGAGCTGTTTTTT. Translated: CASSVGAGVTGELFF.

The J gene is TRBJ1-1, the V gene TRBV30, with D perhaps TRBD1 (6 bases). The ends were cut back, 7 bases at V and 0 bases at J, with 9 bases in the middle. This CDR3 has 12 amino acids. Germline V CDR1 and CDR2: GTSNPN, SVGIG (reference sequence). The CDR3 nucleotides read TGTGCCTCAGGACAGATGAACACTGAAGCTTTCTTT. This translates into CASGQMNTEAFF.